This TCR beta chain comes out of a study of blood T cell repertoires in COVID-19 (dated by TCRdb to 2020 to 2022). Regarding the study in general: Samples covering the acute and convalescent phases of COVID-19 were provided by collaborators in the United States, Italy and Spain. The sample metadata nearly always contained a de-identified subject ID, COVID-19 status, age in years and sex. The samples were drawn from the first 160 participants of the ongoing ImmuneRACE study and from 950 to 1,500 subjects provided by 6 global collaborators. The dataset comprised deeply sampled blood TCRbeta repertoires from subjects exposed to, actively infected with, or recovered from COVID-19. Where available, HLA class I and class II types were obtained from metadata supplied by the sample provider rather than from assay-based typing. The prospective study material was composed of cDNA or gDNA derived from T cells, B-cell-depleted T cells, or PBMCs. The repertoires were made available in a free public database intended to serve as a resource for research on the immune response to SARS-CoV-2.

Beyond this particular receptor, the publication reports: The quantity of clinical and demographic metadata differed by source and by participant and was supplied without curation.

TCRbeta CDR3 regions were amplified from genomic DNA using the immunoSEQ Assay, a bias-controlled multiplex PCR. The study's processing was this. Nucleated cell counts per sample were estimated from amplification of reference gene primers within the assay. To quantify the absolute abundance of each unique TCRbeta CDR3 rearrangement, sequence reads were collapsed and filtered. For each sample, productive Simpson clonality was calculated as the square root of Simpson's diversity index over productive rearrangements. This immuneACCESS table, as held by TCRdb, lists in-frame sequences with V and J called but not all clones. Of the missing ones, under half trace to an unresolved V gene in checked studies; the others have no known cause. V and J calls and clone size are copied from that table; D and trimming were computed from the DNA. Here the sample has 120,000 or so clones; roughly 87% occur a single time. About 7% of the sample is taken by the ten largest.

Whole blood was collected in K2EDTA tubes by collaborating institutions according to the institutions' own protocols. Collaborator samples were shipped for TCRbeta analysis as frozen whole blood, isolated PBMCs, or DNA extracted from either sample type. V is clipped by 0 bases and J by 7 bases, and the sequence between their germline boundaries is 9 bases long. Sequences SNHLY (CDR1) and FYNNEI (CDR2) are obtained from the germline V gene. Its CDR3 holds 13 amino acids, cysteine through phenylalanine. Only the CDR3 region is kept as DNA, spanning 39 bases read in frame from base 1. This clone was counted a few times. Its antigen remains undetermined. Per-nucleotide qualities are absent, and no much larger clonotype sits a single base away.

The sequence links TRBV2 to TRBJ1-2, with a weak D call of TRBD1 (6 bases match). The sequence came from a man of 80 years or more with active or convalescent COVID-19. Sequences were obtained from peripheral blood. The CDR3 loop reads CASSEALGAGYTF. The DNA reads as follows: TGTGCCAGCAGTGAAGCGCTGGGGGCTGGCTACACCTTC. Outside the CDR3, residues come from the reference TRBV2 and TRBJ1-2 proteins, so the full variable domain is: EPEVTQTPSHQVTQMGQEVILRCVPISNHLYFYWYRQILGQKVEFLVSFYNNEISEKSEIFDDQFSVERPDGSNFTLKIRSTKLEDSAMYFCASSEALGAGYTFGSGTRLTVV.